This T cell receptor beta chain is from a study of cytomegalovirus exposure and HLA in healthy donors. Study details: From some 180 million T cells, an earlier analysis saw 90 million to 130 million unique TCR beta sequences. The study's findings and limits: Within an earlier analysis, most TCR beta V segments proved productive either about 87% or about 30% of the time. Several V segments, TRBV6-2 and TRBV6-3 among them, could not be told apart and were dropped.

Germline loops: CDR1 DFQATT, CDR2 SNEGSKA (reference sequence). The CDR3 sequence is 11 residues long. The V end was cut by 5 bases, the J end by 4 bases, with 8 bases between. Primers included in the PCR were 60 Vbeta and 13 Jbeta primers. The method was immunoSEQ multiplex PCR; TCRdb's version includes in-frame clones alone and lacks a portion of them. The sample holds around 130,000 clones, 60% to 80% seen once. The sample holds one count of this clone. Antigen unknown. The sequence derives from a man aged 50-59 years in good health and CMV-seronegative. The chain employs TRBV20-1 and TRBJ1-2, with D uncertain. What was sequenced was PBMCs. CDR3 nucleotides: TGCAGTGCTCTAAGTTTCTATGGCTACACCTTC. Amino acid sequence: CSALSFYGYTF.